Shown below are 5 T cell receptor beta chains from a single sample sequenced in a study of blood T cell repertoires in COVID-19. Sequencing used immunoSEQ multiplex PCR; TCRdb keeps in-frame clones, though not all of them. The sample consists of some 360,000 clones, around nine tenths of them appearing once. Sequenced input: peripheral blood. The receptors were sampled from a woman aged 55-69 years with COVID-19, enrolled during active disease.

The chain links TRBV9 to TRBJ2-1; no reliable D call. Germline loops: CDR1 SGDLS, CDR2 YYNGEE. Trimming pared 5 bases from V and 11 bases from J, leaving 5 bases between. The CDR3 length is 9 residues. CDR3: CASREKQFF. DNA of the CDR3: TGTGCCAGCAGAGAGAAGCAGTTCTTC.

As regards this clone: Other DNA sequences in the sample encode the same CDR3. J is TRBJ2-3 and V is TRBV11-3; TRBD1 might be the D (6 bases). The ends were cut back, 1 base at V and 1 base at J, with 6 bases in the middle. CDR1 and CDR2 (germline): SGHNT, YENEEA. The CDR3 totals 14 residues. CDR3: CASSLGQGTDTQYF. The CDR3 nucleotides are TGTGCCAGCAGCTTAGGACAGGGCACAGATACGCAGTATTTT.

The chain uses TRBV6-5 and TRBJ1-1; TRBD1 agrees at 7 bases. This CDR3 has 14 amino acids. The V gene end was trimmed by 6 bases and the J gene end by 6 bases; junction bases not matched to a gene: 10. Germline values: CDR1 MNHEY, CDR2 SVGAGI. This chain's CDR3 is CASRTGSNAAEAFF. As DNA, the CDR3 is TGTGCCAGCAGGACAGGGTCGAACGCGGCTGAAGCTTTCTTT.

V gene TRBV7-8 combines with J gene TRBJ1-3; D may be TRBD1 (6 bases). The CDR3 runs to 14 residues. Germline V lookup: CDR1 SGHVS, CDR2 FQNEAQ. The V end was cut by 1 base, the J end by 7 bases, with 11 bases between. The CDR3 region has the DNA TGTGCCAGCAGCTTAGGGACAGTAGGGAACACCATATATTTT. Amino acid sequence: CASSLGTVGNTIYF. Using reference TRBV7-8 and TRBJ1-3 for the parts outside the CDR3, the full variable domain is GAGVSQSPRYKVAKRGQDVALRCDPISGHVSLFWYQQALGQGPEFLTYFQNEAQLDKSGLPSDRFFAERPEGSVSTLKIQRTQQEDSAVYLCASSLGTVGNTIYFGEGSWLTVV.

This chain uses TRBV4-1 with TRBJ2-3; D perhaps matches TRBD2 (7 bases). Germline CDR1 reads MGHRA; CDR2 reads YSYEKL. The CDR3 runs to 16 residues. V lost 4 bases and J lost 0, with 14 bases in between. The DNA for the CDR3 is TGCGCCAGCAGCCTGGGAGGGGGGGCGAGCACAGATACGCAGTATTTT. Encoded protein: CASSLGGGASTDTQYF.